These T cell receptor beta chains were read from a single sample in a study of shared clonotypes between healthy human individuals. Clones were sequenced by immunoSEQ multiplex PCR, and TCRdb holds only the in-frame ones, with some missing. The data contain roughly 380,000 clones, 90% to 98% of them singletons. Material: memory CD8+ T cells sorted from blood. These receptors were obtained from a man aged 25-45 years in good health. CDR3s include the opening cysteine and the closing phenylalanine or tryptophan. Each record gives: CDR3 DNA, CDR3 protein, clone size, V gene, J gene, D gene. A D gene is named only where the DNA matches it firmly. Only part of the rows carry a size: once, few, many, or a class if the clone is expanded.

CDR3nt: TGTGCCAGCAGTTTGTCGGTTACTAACTATGGCTACACCTTC
CDR3aa: CASSLSVTNYGYTF
abundance: .
v_gene: TRBV28
j_gene: TRBJ1-2
d_gene: .

CDR3nt: TGTGCCAGCAGCTTAGCGGCGGGAGCCCCGGGGGAGACCCAGTACTTC
CDR3aa: CASSLAAGAPGETQYF
abundance: .
v_gene: TRBV11-2
j_gene: TRBJ2-5
d_gene: TRBD2

CDR3nt: TGCGCCAGCAGTCAACCGAGACAATCCAACACTGAAGCTTTCTTT
CDR3aa: CASSQPRQSNTEAFF
abundance: .
v_gene: TRBV23-1
j_gene: TRBJ1-1
d_gene: .

CDR3nt: TGTGCCAGCAGTTACGAAGTGGGCTACGAGCAGTACTTC
CDR3aa: CASSYEVGYEQYF
abundance: .
v_gene: TRBV6-5
j_gene: TRBJ2-7
d_gene: .

CDR3nt: TGCGCCAGCAGCTTGGGCCTCTTCTACGAGCAGTACTTC
CDR3aa: CASSLGLFYEQYF
abundance: .
v_gene: TRBV5-1
j_gene: TRBJ2-7
d_gene: .

CDR3nt: TGTGCCAGCAGTGAAGGCGCTAGCGGGAGCTACGAGCAGTACTTC
CDR3aa: CASSEGASGSYEQYF
abundance: .
v_gene: TRBV6-1
j_gene: TRBJ2-7
d_gene: TRBD2

CDR3nt: TGTGCCAGCTCACCATCCGCGAACACCGGGGAGCTGTTTTTT
CDR3aa: CASSPSANTGELFF
abundance: once
v_gene: TRBV18
j_gene: TRBJ2-2
d_gene: .

CDR3nt: TGTGCCAGCAGCCAGCCAGGGCAGGGCACAGATACGCAGTATTTT
CDR3aa: CASSQPGQGTDTQYF
abundance: .
v_gene: TRBV4-2
j_gene: TRBJ2-3
d_gene: .

CDR3nt: TGCGCCAGCAGCCAAGTGAACAGGGGGGGCGGGGAGCTGTTTTTT
CDR3aa: CASSQVNRGGGELFF
abundance: .
v_gene: TRBV4-1
j_gene: TRBJ2-2
d_gene: .

CDR3nt: TGTGCCAGCAGCCAAGACCCCTACGAGCAGTACTTC
CDR3aa: CASSQDPYEQYF
abundance: .
v_gene: TRBV14
j_gene: TRBJ2-7
d_gene: .

CDR3nt: TGTGCAAGTCTCTTACCAGGTGGGACCCTGAACACTGAAGCTTTCTTT
CDR3aa: CASLLPGGTLNTEAFF
abundance: once
v_gene: TRBV12-2
j_gene: TRBJ1-1
d_gene: .